This T cell receptor beta chain was sequenced in a study of PD-L1 blockade in urothelial cancer. Study-wide background: Analysis of the blood was performed 3 weeks (second dose) and 6 weeks after treatment start.

Assay used: immunoSEQ multiplex PCR; TCRdb lists only in-frame clones, some missing. The table includes tens of thousands of clones, approximately 86% detected once. Germline V gene data show CDR1 as GTSNPN and CDR2 as SVGIG (reference sequence). This CDR3 spans 13 amino acids. V gave up 0 bases and J gave up 9 bases; unmatched junction bases: 7. This receptor was obtained from a woman in her seventies with urothelial cancer. Sequencing used PBMCs, obtained around atezolizumab (anti-PD-L1) treatment. This chain connects TRBV30 to TRBJ2-7, with 8 bases that match TRBD1. CDR3 region: CAWSVSRGQRQYF. In DNA, the CDR3 is TGTGCCTGGAGTGTAAGCAGGGGGCAAAGGCAGTACTTC.